The 20 T cell receptor beta chains below come from one sample, sequenced in a study of siplizumab effects on memory and regulatory T cells (dated by TCRdb to between 2019 and 2020). Libraries came from the immunoSEQ multiplex PCR assay. TCRdb stores this immuneACCESS table with in-frame sequences only. Part of the clones is absent; in the studies checked, under half of the shortfall reflects unresolved V genes, and no reason is known for the rest. Recorded for this sample are about 50,000 clones; about 93% of them occurred a single time. Approximately 17% of the sample goes to the ten largest clones. Input material: CD8+ T cells sorted from blood. The receptors derive from a human donor in good health.

This chain links TRBV28 with TRBJ2-7, with 11 positions matching TRBD2. The J segment lost 6 bases and the V segment lost 9 bases, leaving 13 bases of the junction unmatched. This CDR3 contains 15 residues. Per the germline V gene, CDR1 is MDHEN and CDR2 is SYDVKM. CDR3 loop: CASGWVAGGYREQYF. In nucleotides, the CDR3 is TGTGCCAGTGGGTGGGTAGCGGGAGGGTATCGCGAGCAGTACTTC. Together with reference TRBV28 and TRBJ2-7, the CDR3 gives the full variable domain: DVKVTQSSRYLVKRTGEKVFLECVQDMDHENMFWYRQDPGLGLRLIYFSYDVKMKEKGDIPEGYSVSREKKERFSLILESASTNQTSMYLCASGWVAGGYREQYFGPGTRLTVT.

The V call is TRBV19, the J call TRBJ1-1, with no clear D. Deletions cut 4 bases from V and 11 bases from J, with 20 bases between. The CDR3 spans 14 residues. Germline lookup yields CDR1 LNHDA and CDR2 SQIVND (reference sequence). The CDR3 DNA is TGTGCCAGTAGTAAGGAGCGTGCCCCGTTAGGGGCTTTCTTT. Its translation is CASSKERAPLGAFF.

The chain recombines TRBV19 with TRBJ2-7; 7 bases are a match to TRBD2. Germline V gene data show CDR1 as LNHDA and CDR2 as SQIVND (reference sequence). The trim removed 4 bases at V and 0 bases at J, leaving 3 bases unmatched. This CDR3 contains 14 residues. CDR3 protein: CASSSGGGSYEQYF. The DNA of the CDR3 is TGTGCCAGTAGTAGCGGCGGGGGCTCCTACGAGCAGTACTTC. The full variable domain, completed using reference TRBV19 and TRBJ2-7, is DGGITQSPKYLFRKEGQNVTLSCEQNLNHDAMYWYRQDPGQGLRLIYYSQIVNDFQKGDIAEGYSVSREKKESFPLTVTSAQKNPTAFYLCASSSGGGSYEQYFGPGTRLTVT.

This clone was observed once. The chain links TRBV6-5 to TRBJ2-7, with D possibly matching TRBD2 (5 bases). With 4 bases removed from V and 3 bases from J, the gap between germline ends came to 13 bases. Germline CDR1 is MNHEY and CDR2 is SVGAGI. CDR3 length: 14 amino acids. DNA for the CDR3: TGTGCCAGCAGTTTTGGGCTAGGGAGCTACGAGCAGTACTTC. Protein: CASSFGLGSYEQYF.

The rearrangement joins TRBV9 to TRBJ2-1, with 9 bases that match TRBD2. Germline V CDR1 and CDR2: SGDLS, YYNGEE. J was trimmed by 9 bases and V by 3 bases; bases with no gene match: 10. The CDR3 is made up of 15 amino acids. CDR3 DNA: TGTGCCAGCAGCGCAACCGGGACTAGCATGGGTGAGCAGTTCTTC. Translating gives CASSATGTSMGEQFF.

V and J are TRBV27 and TRBJ2-5, with TRBD1 as a possible D gene (6 bases). The CDR3 has 17 residues. Trimming stripped 3 bases from V and 1 base from J, with 18 bases between. Looked up from germline, CDR1 is MNHEY and CDR2 is SMNVEV (reference sequence). Here the CDR3 DNA reads TGTGCCAGCAGTTTTGGGCTGGGCAGGGGATTCCAAGAGACCCAGTACTTC. Translated, it gives CASSFGLGRGFQETQYF.

This clone is large by share. The gene calls are TRBV5-4 and TRBJ1-2; TRBD1 is a possible D gene (6 bases). The CDR3 runs to 15 residues. Trimming took off 2 bases at V and 2 bases at J, with 13 bases between the two ends. Germline assignment: CDR1 SGHNT and CDR2 YYREEE (reference sequence). The DNA for the CDR3 is TGTGCCAGCAGCTTCCGGGGCAGGGGCAACTATGGCTACACCTTC. Translation gives CASSFRGRGNYGYTF.

CDR3 DNA sequence: TGTGCCAGCAGCTTAAGTTCAGTTCCGGGGCCCCAAGAGACCCAGTACTTC. The encoded protein is CASSLSSVPGPQETQYF. The rearrangement links TRBV13 to TRBJ2-5; either TRBD1 or TRBD2 may supply D (5 bases each). The V end lost 2 bases, the J end lost 1 base, and 17 bases lay between the germline ends. The CDR3 has 17 amino acids. The V gene's germline CDR1 is PRHDT and CDR2 FYEKMQ (reference sequence).

The rearrangement uses TRBV11-2 and TRBJ2-7; D perhaps matches TRBD2 (5 bases). This CDR3 region has 12 residues. Trimming took 5 bases from V and 2 from J, leaving 7 bases between them. The germline CDR1 and CDR2 sequences are SGHAT and FQNNGV. The CDR3 nucleotides read TGTGCCAGCAGCCTCGGGACCTACGAGCAGTACTTC. Encoded protein: CASSLGTYEQYF.

The chain uses TRBV19 and TRBJ2-3; no firm D call. The V end was cut by 6 bases, the J end by 0 bases, with 13 bases between. This CDR3 has 15 residues. CDR1 and CDR2 (germline): LNHDA, SQIVND (reference sequence). The CDR3 loop reads CASSSTGVSTDTQYF. The CDR3 DNA sequence: TGTGCCAGTAGCTCAACCGGAGTTAGCACAGATACGCAGTATTTT.

The rearrangement links TRBV7-6 to TRBJ2-1, with D possibly being TRBD2 (6 bases). The germline gives CDR1 SGHVS, CDR2 FNYEAQ. CDR3 length equals 17 residues. Between the trimmed V and J ends, which lost 5 bases and 1 base, there was a span of 18 bases. The CDR3 nucleotides read TGTGCCAGCAGCCAGTTTGGTGGGACTCGGTCCTACAATGAGCAGTTCTTC. As protein: CASSQFGGTRSYNEQFF. The full variable domain, rest sourced from reference TRBV7-6 and TRBJ2-1, is GAGVSQSPRYKVTKRGQDVALRCDPISGHVSLYWYRQALGQGPEFLTYFNYEAQQDKSGLPNDRFSAERPEGSISTLTIQRTEQRDSAMYRCASSQFGGTRSYNEQFFGPGTRLTVL.

The chain employs TRBV16 and TRBJ2-2, with D uncertain. Germline assignment: CDR1 KGHSY and CDR2 FQNENV. CDR3 length: 20 amino acids. Trimming cost V 0 bases and J 3 bases, with 23 bases left between them. The CDR3 sequence: CASSQSIRQVPAADTGELFF. The DNA of the CDR3 is TGTGCCAGCAGCCAATCTATACGGCAGGTTCCGGCGGCCGACACCGGGGAGCTGTTTTTT.

This chain uses TRBV19 with TRBJ2-7; 7 nucleotides align to TRBD1. The CDR3 consists of 14 residues. CDR1 is LNHDA, CDR2 SQIVND, per germline (reference sequence). V trimming: 5 bases; J trimming: 2 bases; junction bases outside the gene matches: 6. CDR3 DNA sequence: TGTGCCAGTAGTCGGACAGGTCAAACCTACGAGCAGTACTTC. This translates into CASSRTGQTYEQYF.

The J gene is TRBJ1-5, the V gene TRBV2, with D possibly matching TRBD1 (5 bases). V was trimmed by 4 bases and J by 6 bases, leaving 10 bases between them. This CDR3 is 13 amino acids long. The V gene's germline CDR1 is SNHLY and CDR2 FYNNEI. The DNA for the CDR3 is TGTGCCAGCAGTGTGCCGGGACTTCAGCCCCAGCATTTT. Encoded protein: CASSVPGLQPQHF.

This chain connects TRBV28 to TRBJ2-1, with no clear D. Per germline, CDR1 MDHEN and CDR2 SYDVKM. This CDR3 region has 13 residues. V gave up 5 bases and J gave up 4 bases, with 9 bases separating them. The CDR3 spells CASSPTDYNEQFF. CDR3 DNA sequence: TGTGCCAGCAGTCCCACAGATTACAATGAGCAGTTCTTC.

The chain couples TRBV9 to TRBJ1-3, with 7 nucleotides matching TRBD1. J was trimmed by 0 bases and V by 0 bases; bases with no gene match: 6. This CDR3 has 17 amino acids. Germline CDR1 is SGDLS and CDR2 is YYNGEE. CDR3 protein: CASSVEQGHLSGNTIYF. The CDR3 DNA is TGTGCCAGCAGCGTAGAACAGGGGCACCTCTCTGGAAACACCATATATTTT.

The V call is TRBV11-3, the J call TRBJ1-1, with TRBD1 matching over 7 bases. V lost 8 bases, J lost 2 bases, and 11 bases stayed unmatched. The CDR3 spans 15 residues. The germline V gene encodes CDR1 SGHNT and CDR2 YENEEA. CDR3 in DNA: TGTGCCAGCGGGCTCAGGGGGGGATTAAACACTGAAGCTTTCTTT. Residues: CASGLRGGLNTEAFF.

The V call is TRBV19, the J call TRBJ1-1; D is uncertain. CDR1 and CDR2 (germline): LNHDA, SQIVND (reference sequence). This CDR3 is built from 12 residues. V lost 1 base and J 7 bases, leaving 7 bases between the germline ends. The CDR3 loop reads CASSIGALEAFF. CDR3 coding DNA: TGTGCCAGTAGTATAGGGGCTCTTGAAGCTTTCTTT.

The chain links TRBV25-1 to TRBJ2-1; 8 positions match TRBD2. V shed 10 bases and J 7 bases; nucleotides not matched to a gene: 12. The CDR3 length is 14 residues. Germline V lookup: CDR1 MGHDK, CDR2 SYGVNS. DNA of the CDR3: TGTGCCACCTCAGTACTTAGCGGGAAGAATGAGCAGTTCTTC. This encodes CATSVLSGKNEQFF.

The V and J genes are TRBV11-1 and TRBJ2-7; the D call may be TRBD1 or TRBD2 (5 bases each). V was cut by 4 bases and J by 3 bases, with 10 bases left in between. The CDR3 spans 13 residues. The germline V gene has CDR1 SGHAT and CDR2 FQDESV (reference sequence). CDR3 in amino acids: CASSSGPIYEQYF. CDR3 nucleotides: TGTGCCAGCAGCTCGGGACCGATCTACGAGCAGTACTTC.